The rows below give T cell receptor beta chains drawn from one sample of a study of CD8 T cells in ankylosing spondylitis. Via MiXCR, TCRdb re-called the 5' RACE reads, giving one row per CDR3 protein. The sample yields around 250,000 distinct CDR3 sequences, roughly 10% seen once. Material for sequencing was blood, either unsorted or a sorted T cell fraction (not recorded which). The source is a male donor with ankylosing spondylitis or in good health (not recorded which). CDR3s include the opening cysteine and the closing phenylalanine or tryptophan. The order of the fields is D gene, J gene, V gene, clone size, CDR3 protein, CDR3 DNA. The D gene is left open where the match is weak. Not all rows give a size; the values are once, few, many and, for expanded clones, a class.

D gene: TRBD1
J gene: TRBJ2-4
V gene: TRBV7-9
clone size: few
CDR3 protein: CASSVGTGGDIQYF
CDR3 DNA: TGTGCCAGCAGCGTCGGGACAGGGGGGGACATTCAGTACTTC

D gene: -
J gene: TRBJ2-1
V gene: TRBV7-2
clone size: few
CDR3 protein: CASSRGHLNEQFF
CDR3 DNA: TGTGCCAGCAGCCGGGGACACCTCAATGAGCAGTTCTTC

D gene: -
J gene: TRBJ2-2
V gene: TRBV3-1
clone size: many
CDR3 protein: CASSLQGFSGELFF
CDR3 DNA: TGTGCCAGCAGCCTACAGGGCTTTAGCGGGGAGCTGTTTTTT

D gene: -
J gene: TRBJ2-7
V gene: TRBV5-1
clone size: many
CDR3 protein: CASSLDARAYEQYF
CDR3 DNA: TGCGCCAGCAGCTTGGATGCCAGGGCGTACGAGCAGTACTTC

D gene: TRBD1
J gene: TRBJ1-5
V gene: TRBV6-1
clone size: -
CDR3 protein: CASSELFGQGNRGSNQPQHF
CDR3 DNA: TGTGCCAGCAGTGAACTATTCGGACAGGGGAACAGGGGTAGCAATCAGCCCCAGCATTTT

D gene: -
J gene: TRBJ2-1
V gene: TRBV6-2/TRBV6-3
clone size: many
CDR3 protein: CASSRMGRGHNEQFF
CDR3 DNA: TGTGCCAGCAGTCGCATGGGGCGGGGACACAATGAGCAGTTCTTC

D gene: -
J gene: TRBJ1-1
V gene: TRBV5-1
clone size: -
CDR3 protein: CASSNLGGTEAFF
CDR3 DNA: TGCGCCAGCAGCAACCTCGGGGGCACTGAAGCTTTCTTT

D gene: TRBD1
J gene: TRBJ1-1
V gene: TRBV5-1
clone size: -
CDR3 protein: CASSSGTGGLGTEAFF
CDR3 DNA: TGCGCCAGCAGCTCCGGGACAGGGGGCTTGGGCACTGAAGCTTTCTTT

D gene: TRBD1
J gene: TRBJ2-7
V gene: TRBV24-1
clone size: many
CDR3 protein: CATSDPGTEQYF
CDR3 DNA: TGTGCCACCAGTGATCCCGGGACAGAACAGTACTTC

D gene: -
J gene: TRBJ2-5
V gene: TRBV5-1
clone size: many
CDR3 protein: CASSSGLQETQYF
CDR3 DNA: TGCGCCAGCAGCAGCGGACTGCAAGAGACCCAGTACTTC

D gene: -
J gene: TRBJ2-3
V gene: TRBV29-1
clone size: -
CDR3 protein: CSVEAKTSFDTQYF
CDR3 DNA: TGCAGCGTTGAAGCCAAAACTTCATTTGATACGCAGTATTTT

D gene: -
J gene: TRBJ1-1
V gene: TRBV7-2
clone size: -
CDR3 protein: CASSLGPYLPEAFF
CDR3 DNA: TGTGCCAGCAGCTTAGGACCTTATTTGCCTGAAGCTTTCTTT

D gene: -
J gene: TRBJ2-7
V gene: TRBV29-1
clone size: -
CDR3 protein: CSVPGRTSYEQYF
CDR3 DNA: TGCAGCGTCCCAGGCAGGACATCCTACGAGCAGTACTTC

D gene: TRBD1
J gene: TRBJ2-7
V gene: TRBV27
clone size: -
CDR3 protein: CATSLKGGAYEQYF
CDR3 DNA: TGTGCCACCAGTTTAAAAGGGGGCGCTTACGAGCAGTACTTC

D gene: TRBD2
J gene: TRBJ2-5
V gene: TRBV7-9
clone size: -
CDR3 protein: CASSSLSGRELETQYF
CDR3 DNA: TGTGCCAGCAGCTCCCTTAGCGGGAGGGAATTAGAGACCCAGTACTTC

D gene: -
J gene: TRBJ1-5
V gene: TRBV28
clone size: many
CDR3 protein: CASSTDRFSNQPQHF
CDR3 DNA: TGTGCCAGCAGTACAGACAGGTTTAGCAATCAGCCCCAGCATTTT

D gene: -
J gene: TRBJ2-5
V gene: TRBV12-3/TRBV12-4
clone size: many
CDR3 protein: CASSFGSQRYQETQYF
CDR3 DNA: TGTGCCAGCAGTTTCGGGTCGCAGCGGTACCAAGAGACCCAGTACTTC

D gene: TRBD2
J gene: TRBJ2-7
V gene: TRBV2
clone size: few
CDR3 protein: CASTSGRVGYEQYF
CDR3 DNA: TGTGCCAGCACTAGCGGGAGGGTAGGCTACGAGCAGTACTTC

D gene: -
J gene: TRBJ1-1
V gene: TRBV6-1
clone size: many
CDR3 protein: CASSGEGMNTEAFF
CDR3 DNA: TGTGCCAGCAGTGGAGAGGGCATGAACACTGAAGCTTTCTTT

D gene: TRBD1
J gene: TRBJ1-3
V gene: TRBV6-5
clone size: many
CDR3 protein: CASSYRQGYSGNTIYF
CDR3 DNA: TGTGCCAGCAGTTACCGACAGGGTTACTCTGGAAACACCATATATTTT

D gene: TRBD2
J gene: TRBJ2-3
V gene: TRBV5-1
clone size: -
CDR3 protein: CASKQLAGALGTDTQYF
CDR3 DNA: TGCGCCAGCAAACAGCTAGCGGGGGCCCTCGGCACAGATACGCAGTATTTT

D gene: -
J gene: TRBJ1-1
V gene: TRBV5-1
clone size: many
CDR3 protein: CASSLGGKNTEAFF
CDR3 DNA: TGCGCCAGCAGCTTGGGGGGGAAGAACACTGAAGCTTTCTTT

D gene: -
J gene: TRBJ2-5
V gene: TRBV29-1
clone size: many
CDR3 protein: CSVIRGSGGVETQYF
CDR3 DNA: TGCAGCGTTATACGGGGGTCTGGTGGGGTCGAGACCCAGTACTTC

D gene: TRBD2
J gene: TRBJ2-1
V gene: TRBV7-3
clone size: few
CDR3 protein: CASSLAGLAAYNEQFF
CDR3 DNA: TGTGCCAGCAGCTTAGCAGGACTAGCGGCCTACAATGAGCAGTTCTTC

D gene: -
J gene: TRBJ2-1
V gene: TRBV12-3/TRBV12-4
clone size: many
CDR3 protein: CASSFGGLYNEQFF
CDR3 DNA: TGTGCCAGCAGTTTCGGGGGGCTATACAATGAGCAGTTCTTC

D gene: TRBD2
J gene: TRBJ2-1
V gene: TRBV7-6
clone size: many
CDR3 protein: CASSQGPRGGYNEQFF
CDR3 DNA: TGTGCCAGCAGCCAGGGCCCCCGCGGGGGATACAATGAGCAGTTCTTC

D gene: -
J gene: TRBJ2-2
V gene: TRBV7-9
clone size: few
CDR3 protein: CASSSPAELFF
CDR3 DNA: TGTGCCAGCAGCTCCCCTGCGGAGCTGTTTTTT

D gene: -
J gene: TRBJ1-5
V gene: TRBV12-3/TRBV12-4
clone size: many
CDR3 protein: CASTSSSNQPQHF
CDR3 DNA: TGTGCCAGCACCTCAAGTAGCAATCAGCCCCAGCATTTT

D gene: TRBD2
J gene: TRBJ2-1
V gene: TRBV12-3/TRBV12-4
clone size: many
CDR3 protein: CASATAGGRGTREQFF
CDR3 DNA: TGTGCCAGCGCGACTGCTGGCGGGAGGGGAACGCGTGAGCAGTTCTTC

D gene: TRBD1
J gene: TRBJ2-1
V gene: TRBV24-1
clone size: many
CDR3 protein: CATSYTGAIYNEQFF
CDR3 DNA: TGTGCCACCAGTTATACAGGGGCAATTTACAATGAGCAGTTCTTC

D gene: TRBD2
J gene: TRBJ2-2
V gene: TRBV20-1
clone size: many
CDR3 protein: CSAAQFGRADTGELFF
CDR3 DNA: TGCAGTGCAGCTCAATTCGGGAGGGCCGACACCGGGGAGCTGTTTTTT

D gene: TRBD2
J gene: TRBJ2-7
V gene: TRBV5-1
clone size: many
CDR3 protein: CASSLGKTSGVYEQYF
CDR3 DNA: TGCGCCAGCAGCTTGGGTAAGACTAGCGGGGTATACGAGCAGTACTTC

D gene: -
J gene: TRBJ1-2
V gene: TRBV29-1
clone size: few
CDR3 protein: CSVEDREQHGGSYTF
CDR3 DNA: TGCAGCGTTGAAGACCGGGAACAACACGGCGGGAGCTACACCTTC

D gene: -
J gene: TRBJ2-7
V gene: TRBV20-1
clone size: many
CDR3 protein: CSARSDSTDYEQYF
CDR3 DNA: TGCAGTGCTAGAAGTGACTCAACGGACTACGAGCAGTACTTC

D gene: -
J gene: TRBJ1-2
V gene: TRBV6-1
clone size: many
CDR3 protein: CASSPGAGYTF
CDR3 DNA: TGTGCCAGCAGCCCCGGGGCCGGCTACACCTTC

D gene: -
J gene: TRBJ2-5
V gene: TRBV20-1
clone size: many
CDR3 protein: CSARGDSVAETQYF
CDR3 DNA: TGCAGTGCTAGAGGGGATAGCGTGGCGGAGACCCAGTACTTC

D gene: -
J gene: TRBJ1-1
V gene: TRBV5-5
clone size: -
CDR3 protein: CASSLGQSNTEAFF
CDR3 DNA: TGTGCCAGCAGCTTGGGTCAGTCGAACACTGAAGCTTTCTTT

D gene: -
J gene: TRBJ2-7
V gene: TRBV5-1
clone size: many
CDR3 protein: CASSSAQNYEQYF
CDR3 DNA: TGCGCCAGCAGCTCCGCGCAGAACTACGAGCAGTACTTC

D gene: -
J gene: TRBJ2-7
V gene: TRBV10-3
clone size: many
CDR3 protein: CAADGEGEGGEQYF
CDR3 DNA: TGTGCCGCGGACGGAGAGGGTGAGGGGGGCGAGCAGTACTTC

D gene: -
J gene: TRBJ2-7
V gene: TRBV12-3/TRBV12-4
clone size: few
CDR3 protein: CASSPTTVRSYEQYF
CDR3 DNA: TGTGCCAGCAGTCCGACGACAGTTCGATCCTACGAGCAGTACTTC

D gene: TRBD2
J gene: TRBJ2-5
V gene: TRBV30
clone size: once
CDR3 protein: CAWSRGLAEETQYF
CDR3 DNA: TGTGCCTGGAGTAGGGGACTAGCGGAAGAGACCCAGTACTTC